A selection of T cell receptor beta chains follows, all from one sample in a study of blood T cell repertoires in COVID-19. The data were produced by immunoSEQ multiplex PCR, yet TCRdb's version contains in-frame clones alone and is incomplete. The sample records 200,000 to 250,000 clones, nearly 90% being singletons. Sequencing was done on a sample of peripheral blood. These receptor sequences come from a woman in her late teens or twenties who had recovered from COVID-19. Both conserved end residues are part of each CDR3. D genes are given only for firm matches. Size values are once, few and many counts, or a class for expanded clones, and some rows have none.

TRBV4-3,TRBD2,-,TRBJ2-7,CASSQDSLGGGSYEQYF,TGCGCCAGCAGCCAAGATAGTTTAGGCGGGGGCTCCTACGAGCAGTACTTC
TRBV4-1,TRBD2,-,TRBJ2-1,CASSQDRGTSAWNEQFF,TGCGCCAGCAGCCAAGACAGGGGGACTAGCGCATGGAATGAGCAGTTCTTC
TRBV27,TRBD2,once,TRBJ2-1,CASSAPGLARDEQFF,TGTGCCAGCAGTGCACCGGGACTAGCGAGGGATGAGCAGTTCTTC
TRBV14,TRBD1,-,TRBJ1-1,CASSSTGGTEAFF,TGTGCCAGCAGCTCTACAGGGGGCACTGAAGCTTTCTTT
TRBV27,-,-,TRBJ1-5,CASSTKRDQPQHF,TGTGCCAGCAGTACAAAGCGGGATCAGCCCCAGCATTTT
TRBV25-1,TRBD2,-,TRBJ2-3,CASSEYRSGAAGDTQYF,TGTGCCAGCAGTGAATATAGAAGCGGGGCGGCGGGTGATACGCAGTATTTT
TRBV18,TRBD2,-,TRBJ2-1,CASSPPLAGTPYNEQFF,TGTGCCAGCTCACCACCTCTAGCGGGAACGCCCTACAATGAGCAGTTCTTC
TRBV6-6,TRBD1,-,TRBJ1-1,CASSQRPGQQTFEAFF,TGTGCCAGCAGTCAAAGGCCGGGACAGCAAACTTTTGAAGCTTTCTTT
TRBV7-9,TRBD2,-,TRBJ2-3,CASSYWTSGRRGTDTQYF,TGTGCCAGCAGCTATTGGACTAGCGGGAGAAGGGGCACAGATACGCAGTATTTT
TRBV12-5,TRBD1,-,TRBJ1-1,CASGSTGVNTEAFF,TGTGCTAGTGGTTCGACAGGGGTAAACACTGAAGCTTTCTTT
TRBV5-6,-,-,TRBJ2-5,CASSLAPTAKETQYF,TGTGCCAGCAGCTTGGCCCCGACAGCAAAAGAGACCCAGTACTTC
TRBV9,TRBD1,-,TRBJ2-1,CASSVVDRGTYNEQFF,TGTGCCAGCAGCGTAGTGGACAGGGGTACCTACAATGAGCAGTTCTTC
TRBV7-2,TRBD2,-,TRBJ2-7,CASSFLAGEYEQYF,TGTGCCAGCAGCTTCCTAGCGGGAGAGTACGAGCAGTACTTC
TRBV30,TRBD1,-,TRBJ2-7,CAWVRPGGFYEQYF,TGTGCCTGGGTGAGGCCAGGGGGCTTCTACGAGCAGTACTTC
TRBV19,-,-,TRBJ2-2,CASSGTANTGELFF,TGTGCCAGTAGCGGGACTGCGAACACCGGGGAGCTGTTTTTT
TRBV7-2,-,few,TRBJ2-7,CASSLNFGQSSYEQYF,TGTGCCAGCAGCTTAAATTTTGGGCAGAGCTCCTACGAGCAGTACTTC
TRBV11-1,-,-,TRBJ2-1,CASSLARDFDNEQFF,TGTGCCAGCAGCTTAGCGAGGGACTTTGACAATGAGCAGTTCTTC